This T cell receptor (beta chain) is drawn from a study of blood T cell repertoires in COVID-19. Overall study context: Spain, Italy and the United States supplied samples that represented acute and convalescent COVID-19. The analysed material was cDNA or gDNA that came from T cells, B-cell-depleted T cells, or PBMCs.

Profiled with immunoSEQ multiplex PCR; TCRdb holds only in-frame clones, not every one. Of roughly 300,000 clones listed, less than 85% are singletons. The germline V and J ends were trimmed by 6 bases and 0 bases, with 17 bases remaining between them. The CDR3 runs 16 residues. Germline V CDR1 and CDR2: MNHEY, SMNVEV (reference sequence). This chain connects TRBV27 to TRBJ1-1; TRBD1 is a possible D gene (6 bases). The sequencing sample was made of peripheral blood. This TCR was sampled from a human donor with COVID-19, enrolled during active disease. The donor label of this sample is uncertain. CDR3 DNA: TGTGCCAGCAGGCAAACAGGACAGTCAATGAACACTGAAGCTTTCTTT. Protein: CASRQTGQSMNTEAFF.